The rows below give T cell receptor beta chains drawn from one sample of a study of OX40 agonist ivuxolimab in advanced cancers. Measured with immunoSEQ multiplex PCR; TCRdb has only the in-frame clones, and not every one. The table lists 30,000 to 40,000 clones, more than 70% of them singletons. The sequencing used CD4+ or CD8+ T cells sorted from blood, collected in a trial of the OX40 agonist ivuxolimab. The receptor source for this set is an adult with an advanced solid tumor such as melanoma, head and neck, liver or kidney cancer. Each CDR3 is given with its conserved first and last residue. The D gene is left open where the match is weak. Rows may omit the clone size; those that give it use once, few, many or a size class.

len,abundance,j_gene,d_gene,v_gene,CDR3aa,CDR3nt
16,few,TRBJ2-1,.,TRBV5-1,CASSLGFKWPWDEQFF,TGCGCCAGCAGCTTGGGATTCAAATGGCCCTGGGATGAGCAGTTCTTC
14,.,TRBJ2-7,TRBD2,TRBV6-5,CASSWDGRADEQYF,TGTGCCAGCAGTTGGGACGGGAGGGCGGACGAGCAGTACTTC
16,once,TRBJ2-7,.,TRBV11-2,CASSLDVGKGSYEQYF,TGTGCCAGCAGCTTAGATGTGGGCAAAGGGTCCTACGAGCAGTACTTC
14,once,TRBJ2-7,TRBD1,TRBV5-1,CASSLGQGSYEQYF,TGCGCCAGCAGCTTGGGACAGGGATCCTACGAGCAGTACTTC
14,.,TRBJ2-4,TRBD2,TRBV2,CASTLAGGLNIQYF,TGTGCCAGTACACTAGCGGGAGGCCTAAACATTCAGTACTTC
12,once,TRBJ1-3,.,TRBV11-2,CASSTAGNTIYF,TGTGCCAGCAGTACAGCTGGAAACACCATATATTTT
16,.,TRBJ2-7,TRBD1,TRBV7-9,CASSAPISGQLYEQYF,TGTGCCAGCAGCGCCCCCATATCGGGACAGCTCTACGAGCAGTACTTC
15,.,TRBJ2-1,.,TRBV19,CASSTYSDRYNEQFF,TGTGCCAGTAGTACGTATTCTGACAGATACAATGAGCAGTTCTTC
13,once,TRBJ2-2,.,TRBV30,CAWSALNTGELFF,TGTGCCTGGAGTGCCTTGAACACCGGGGAGCTGTTTTTT
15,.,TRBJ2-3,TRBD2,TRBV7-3,CASSPWTSNTDTQYF,TGTGCCAGCAGCCCCTGGACTAGTAATACAGATACGCAGTATTTT
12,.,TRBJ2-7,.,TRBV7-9,CASSFGSYEQYF,TGTGCCAGCAGCTTCGGGAGCTACGAGCAGTACTTC
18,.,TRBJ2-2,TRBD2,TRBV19,CASSIVGLGEGNTGELFF,TGTGCCAGTAGTATAGTCGGTCTGGGGGAGGGGAACACCGGGGAGCTGTTTTTT
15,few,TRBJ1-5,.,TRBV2,CASSEGRNSNQPQHF,TGTGCCAGCAGTGAGGGGAGGAATAGCAATCAGCCCCAGCATTTT
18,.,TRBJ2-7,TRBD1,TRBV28,CASSSEIDKRTGFCEQYF,TGTGCCAGCAGTTCGGAGATCGACAAGCGGACAGGGTTTTGCGAGCAGTACTTC
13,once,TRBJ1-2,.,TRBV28,CASSTEGLYGYTF,TGTGCCAGCAGTACTGAGGGGCTTTATGGCTACACCTTC
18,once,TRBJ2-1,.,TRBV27,CASSLSTVDSSSYNEQFF,TGTGCCAGCAGTTTATCCACAGTTGATAGCAGCTCCTACAATGAGCAGTTCTTC
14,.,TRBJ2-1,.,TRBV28,CASSRAGNYNEQFF,TGTGCCAGCAGTAGGGCGGGAAACTACAATGAGCAGTTCTTC
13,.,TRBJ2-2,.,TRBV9,CASSSPYPGELFF,TGTGCCAGCAGCTCCCCCTACCCCGGGGAGCTGTTTTTT
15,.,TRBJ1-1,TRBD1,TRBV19,CASSTLDRGKPEAFF,TGTGCCAGTAGTACCCTCGACAGGGGAAAGCCTGAAGCTTTCTTT
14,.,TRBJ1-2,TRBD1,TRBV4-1,CASSLTGGNYGYTF,TGCGCCAGCAGCCTCACAGGGGGAAACTATGGCTACACCTTC
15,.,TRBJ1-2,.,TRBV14,CASSPSRGRPYGYTF,TGTGCCAGCAGCCCCTCGCGGGGGCGCCCCTATGGCTACACCTTC
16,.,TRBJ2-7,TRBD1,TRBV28,CASSFQVGQGDYEQYF,TGTGCCAGCAGTTTTCAAGTGGGACAGGGAGACTACGAGCAGTACTTC
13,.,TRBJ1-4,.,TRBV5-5,CASSRDLYEKLFF,TGTGCCAGCAGCAGGGACCTCTATGAAAAACTGTTTTTT
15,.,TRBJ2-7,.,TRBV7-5,CARSPLSDSSYEQYF,TGTGCCAGAAGCCCCCTTTCGGACTCTTCCTACGAGCAGTACTTC
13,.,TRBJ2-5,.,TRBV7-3,CASSPVGGETQYF,TGTGCCAGCAGCCCGGTGGGGGGAGAGACCCAGTACTTC
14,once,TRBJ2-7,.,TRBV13,CASSLSENRVAQYF,TGTGCCAGCAGCTTAAGCGAGAACAGGGTTGCGCAGTACTTC